Sequencing of this TCR beta chain was carried out in a study of blood T cell repertoires in COVID-19. The CDR3 covers 15 residues. In germline, CDR1 is MNHEY, CDR2 SVGAGI. The junction had 3 bases not matched to a gene; V was cut back by 2 bases and J by 3 bases. Original methodology: It was from reference gene primer amplification that nucleated cell counts were estimated. Produced via immunoSEQ multiplex PCR; TCRdb's table is partial and in-frame only. D and trimming come from the DNA, and the V and J calls and clone size come from that table. The repertoire holds about 430,000 clones, 70% to 90% seen once, with about 1.5% in the top ten. It was within 2 weeks before study entry that exposed participants met a COVID-19 case. This clone was counted between two and nine times.

This receptor was taken from a woman aged 18 to 35 who had been exposed to COVID-19. Specimen: PBMCs or T cells enriched from blood (not recorded which). The chain recombines TRBV6-5 with TRBJ2-3; TRBD1 matches at 9 bases. Here the CDR3 reads CASSYPGQGTDTQYF. The CDR3 coding sequence is TGTGCCAGCAGTTACCCGGGACAGGGAACAGATACGCAGTATTTT.